This TCR beta chain was sequenced for a study of Ad26.COV2.S vaccination and SARS-CoV-2 variants. Profiling relied on immunoSEQ multiplex PCR, and the TCRdb table lists in-frame clones only, not all of them. The sample consists of around 170,000 clones, roughly 87% of them appearing once. Only one count was recorded for this clone. Its target is unknown. Whole-study findings and limits: While placebo recipients had lower spike-specific TCR breadth, vaccine recipients had more. Substantial post-vaccination breadth of spike-specific CD8+ and CD4+ T cell responses was reported. Vaccine recipients and placebo recipients showed similar non-spike TCR breadth. Breadth and depth estimates from TCRs may understate total T cell responses.

Material: peripheral blood, obtained after recovery from COVID-19. This clonotype was obtained from a human donor who had recovered from COVID-19.

CDR3 loop: CASSQETSGRARYEQYF. The CDR3 nucleotides are TGTGCCAGCAGCCAAGAGACTAGCGGGAGGGCCCGGTACGAGCAGTACTTC. The J gene is TRBJ2-7, the V gene TRBV3-1 (or the pseudogene TRBV3-2), with 14 nucleotides matching TRBD2. The CDR3 contains 17 residues. The V gene end was trimmed by 0 bases and the J gene end by 4 bases; junction bases not matched to a gene: 5. CDR1 is LGHDT, CDR2 YNNKEL, per germline (reference sequence).